This T cell receptor beta chain was recovered during a study of T cells in Graves' hyperthyroidism and ophthalmopathy (dated by TCRdb to about 2019). Concerning the study at large: Peripheral blood was sampled at the time of initial diagnosis, prior to any treatment. Whether ophthalmopathy could be predicted prospectively was tested in an independent validation cohort made up of approximately 19 hyperthyroidism patients plus 17 patients who later progressed to ophthalmopathy. TCR V-J signatures able to tell the groups apart were searched for in a discovery cohort of some 100 patients, of whom under 45 had Graves' ophthalmopathy and roughly 58 had stable Graves' hyperthyroidism. The study also compared thyroid tissue and blood T-cell repertoires from 6 or 7 Graves' hyperthyroidism patients. Once sampling was done, hyperthyroidism patients were given methimazole at a starting dose of 30 mg daily, whereas ophthalmopathy patients were given high-dose intravenous methylprednisolone. The paper describes TCR Vbeta CDR3 sequencing of 135 peripheral blood samples, made up of 40 to 45 ophthalmopathy patients, approximately 76 hyperthyroidism patients and 17 progressor patients. For training and testing, the 100 patients in the discovery cohort were randomly divided in a 7:3 ratio.

Amplification of TCR beta CDR3 regions was carried out from RNA transcripts. For the first round of RT-PCR on the TCR CDR3, the HTBI primer set was used together with the Qiagen OneStep RT-PCR kit. The libraries were constructed in a second round of multiplex PCR and then size-selected and purified. Paired-end sequencing of the libraries was performed with 100 bp reads on an Illumina HiSeq2000. In the original analysis: Raw data were processed with SOAPnuke, discarding reads with adapters, uncalled bases, mean Phred below 15, or no exact constant-primer or identifier match. COPE v1.2.5 was used to merge the high-quality paired reads, and each unique nucleotide sequence was defined as a clonotype. MiTCR v1.1 was used to align the clonotypes against IMGT TRBV, TRBD and TRBJ reference segments. Analysis was restricted to V-J combinations with a frequency above 0.0001, which covered about 99% of repertoires. The TCS score was defined as the ratio of F50 (clonal expansion) to E x V (chaos), calculated using BLOSUM62-based TCRdist between CDR3 peptides within each V-J. Welch's t-statistics and random forest reduced roughly 500 V-J features to about 12, which were used in a naive Bayes classifier (R e1071). Thyroid-blood repertoire similarity was quantified with the Morisita-Horn index. The raw public data were reprocessed by TCRdb itself: fastp quality trimming at Q25, MiXCR clonotype calling, in-frame beta chains only. Rows matching on CDR3 protein sequence are summarized as one entry with the most common DNA and genes. TCRdb's processing, not the authors', yielded these V and J calls. The sample has around 610,000 distinct CDR3 sequences on record, around 15% of them singletons. The top ten hold approximately 4.2% of the sample.

Points the paper makes about the study in general: Most expanded thyroid clonotypes (frequency above 0.001) were also detected in blood, suggesting blood repertoires may reflect thyroid immune responses. In validation, the model predicted progression to ophthalmopathy with around 71% sensitivity and 72.22% specificity, a median of roughly seven months before onset. Sample size was not statistically predetermined, and blinding of investigators to group allocation was not performed. Ophthalmopathy was separated from stable hyperthyroidism by a 13 V-J signature model, with 87.88% sensitivity and about 81% specificity obtained in cross-validation and 80%/75% obtained in testing.

A word on this clonotype: The antigen it binds to is not known. No much larger clone exists at a distance of one base, and base qualities are not known.

Trimming takes 7 bases from V and 3 bases from J, and the germline ends sit 16 bases apart. The CDR3 spans 14 residues, from the cysteine through the phenylalanine. Of all the DNA, just the CDR3 is kept, 42 bases in frame from base 1. CDR1 and CDR2, looked up from the germline V gene, are MNHNS and SASEGT. Ophthalmopathy patients had moderately to severely active disease, Clinical Activity Score of at least 3, NOSPECS grade of at least 4, and duration under 3 months. Any patient with an uncontrolled infection, another autoimmune disease, pregnancy or lactation was excluded. Diagnoses were established on the basis of clinical symptoms, serum thyroxine and TRAb, thyroid ultrasound, and orbital computed tomography. PBMCs were isolated from about 9.2 ml of fresh peripheral blood by Ficoll-Paque density gradient centrifugation. Trizol reagent was used to extract total RNA, and RNA quality was then checked on an Agilent 2100 Bioanalyzer.

The TCR was taken from a woman between 40 and 55 years old with Graves' ophthalmopathy. This chain joins TRBV6-1 to TRBJ2-7, with TRBD2 perhaps the D gene, on 5 matching bases. Sample: blood. At the DNA level, the sequence is TGTGCCAGCACCCTTGCGGGTTGGGACTACGAGCAGTACTTC. It translates as CASTLAGWDYEQYF.